This T cell receptor beta chain emerged from a study of T-cell memory formation after mild COVID-19 (dated by TCRdb to 2020 to 2022). Study-level background: TCR sequence clusters from the two donors were found to be largely donor specific. Two young, previously healthy adult volunteers, one female and one male, were included in the cohort. Longitudinal TCRalpha and TCRbeta repertoire sequencing tracked T-cell clones expanding and contracting after mild COVID-19 in two donors. Findings and caveats that apply to the study as a whole: Contracting CD4+ clones were found mainly in CM and EM memory subsets, while CD8+ clones were enriched in EMRA. Clones contracting from day 15 to 85 had balanced CD4/CD8 phenotypes, while a second wave expanding from day 15 to 37 was biased towards CD4+. The second-wave clones that peaked on day 37 were not confirmed to be SARS-CoV-2 specific. Only two mild cases were covered by the study, and larger cohorts that include severe cases with pre-infection samples were considered necessary. Some responding clones were found in pre-infection memory, which suggests that pre-existing cross-reactive memory T cells took part in the SARS-CoV-2 response.

Ficoll-Paque density gradient centrifugation was the method used to isolate PBMCs. Sequencing relied on an Illumina NovaSeq 6000. TCRalpha and TCRbeta cDNA libraries were built by 5'RACE with constant-segment primers, adding sample barcodes and unique molecular identifiers. Trizol reagent was used to extract RNA from every sample. Libraries were amplified in two PCR steps, with a second sample barcode and Illumina TruSeq adapters added in the second step. Sequencing of libraries was performed on an Illumina NovaSeq with 2 x 150 bp paired-end reads. The study's processing was this. With migec v1.2.7, reads were demultiplexed and then collapsed into UMI-guided consensus sequences. With mixcr v2.1.11, UMI consensuses were aligned to TRA and TRB V and J templates and assembled into clonotypes. Clonotypes were classified as expanded or contracted when called significant by both edgeR and NoisET, with noise models trained on biological replicates. edgeR calls used a false discovery rate-adjusted p below 0.01 and a log2 fold-change threshold of 1. As an exploratory analysis of dynamics, max-normalized trajectories of the 1000 most abundant clonotypes were examined by PCA with hierarchical clustering. Separately sequenced CD4+ and CD8+ repertoires were used to assign a CD4 or CD8 phenotype to each responding clone. TCRdb ran its own pipeline on the public reads, namely fastp trimming at Q25 and MiXCR clone calling, and kept in-frame beta chains. Each record represents a unique CDR3 protein, reported with the most common genes and DNA among its rows. TCRdb's processing, not the study's, gives the V and J calls here. In this sample the table shows over 350,000 distinct CDR3 sequences, 15% to 20% of which occur a single time. Of the sample, 20% to 25% is held by the ten largest clones.

This clonotype appeared many times. Its antigen has not been determined. The input lacks base qualities; no much larger clone sits a single base away. From the cysteine up to the phenylalanine, the CDR3 has a length of 13 residues. Solely the CDR3 DNA is kept, with 39 bases framed from the first base. V loses 2 bases, J loses 5 bases, and the germline ends lie 9 bases apart. Looking up the germline V gene yields CDR1 SGHTA and CDR2 FQGNSA. Sequencing was done on a sample of PBMCs or a T cell subset sorted from them (not recorded which). This TCR came from a man between 18 and 29 years old who had mild COVID-19 (a few samples of this study predate the infection). The sample titles of this study are shuffled in the database, so cell type and time point are left out; the donor was told from shared clones. The rearrangement combines TRBV7-2 with TRBJ2-5, with an unclear D gene assignment. The CDR3 is CASSLSPGETQYF. At the DNA level, the sequence is TGTGCCAGCAGCTTATCGCCCGGGGAGACCCAGTACTTC.